This T cell receptor beta chain was captured in a study of cytomegalovirus exposure and HLA in healthy donors. Notes on the study in general: The likely origin of a cluster of highly shared sequence variants was a sequencing artifact. A later analysis reportedly found that, within productive TCRs, an Asian-associated ancestry cluster had fewer N-insertions than the mean observed across the approximately 670 donors. The dataset shows that most TCR sequences were rare, while some public TCRs occurred in many donors.

The germline gives CDR1 SEHNR, CDR2 FQNEAQ (reference sequence). The CDR3 loop spans 15 amino acids. Trimming removed 1 base from V and 3 bases from J; junction bases left unmatched: 3. Turning to this clone: Its specificity is not known.

The PCR had 60 Vbeta and 13 Jbeta primers. Repertoires were generated with immunoSEQ multiplex PCR, while TCRdb's copy carries only in-frame clones and drops some. Among 100,000 to 150,000 clones listed, about 72% were seen once. Sequencing was done on a sample of PBMCs. The rearrangement links TRBV7-9 to TRBJ2-3; 8 nucleotides match TRBD2. The TCR sequence derives from a female donor in good health and CMV-seronegative. CDR3 region: CASSLDASGTDTQYF. The CDR3 nucleotides are TGTGCCAGCAGCTTAGACGCTAGCGGGACAGATACGCAGTATTTT.